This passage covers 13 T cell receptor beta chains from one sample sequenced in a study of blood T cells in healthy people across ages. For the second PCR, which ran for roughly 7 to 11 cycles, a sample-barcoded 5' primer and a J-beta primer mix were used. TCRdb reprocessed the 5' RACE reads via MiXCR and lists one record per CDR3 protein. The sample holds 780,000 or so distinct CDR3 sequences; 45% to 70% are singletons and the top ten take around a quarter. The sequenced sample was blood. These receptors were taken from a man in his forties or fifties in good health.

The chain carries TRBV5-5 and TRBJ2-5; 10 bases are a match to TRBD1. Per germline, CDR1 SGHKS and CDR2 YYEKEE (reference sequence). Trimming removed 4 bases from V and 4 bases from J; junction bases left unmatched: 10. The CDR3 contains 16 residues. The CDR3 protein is CASSRSGTGDGETQYF. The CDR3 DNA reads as TGTGCCAGCAGCCGGTCCGGGACAGGGGATGGAGAGACCCAGTACTTC.

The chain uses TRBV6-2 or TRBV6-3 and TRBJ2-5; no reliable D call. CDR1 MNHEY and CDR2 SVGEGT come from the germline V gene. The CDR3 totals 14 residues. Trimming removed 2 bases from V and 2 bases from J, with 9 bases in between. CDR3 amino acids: CASSYLRGQETQYF. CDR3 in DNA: TGTGCCAGCAGTTACCTTCGTGGGCAAGAGACCCAGTACTTC.

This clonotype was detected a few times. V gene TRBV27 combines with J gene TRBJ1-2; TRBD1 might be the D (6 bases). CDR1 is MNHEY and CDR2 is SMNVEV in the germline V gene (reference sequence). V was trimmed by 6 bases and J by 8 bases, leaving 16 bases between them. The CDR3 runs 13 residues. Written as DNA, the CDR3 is TGTGCCAGCAGCCGACAGGCCTCTTCGGGCTACACCTTC. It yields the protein CASSRQASSGYTF.

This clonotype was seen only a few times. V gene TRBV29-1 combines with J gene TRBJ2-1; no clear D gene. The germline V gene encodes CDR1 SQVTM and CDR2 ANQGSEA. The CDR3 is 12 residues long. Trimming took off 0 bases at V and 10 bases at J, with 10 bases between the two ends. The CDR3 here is CSVEDFGFEQFF. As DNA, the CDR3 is TGCAGCGTTGAAGATTTCGGGTTCGAGCAGTTCTTC.

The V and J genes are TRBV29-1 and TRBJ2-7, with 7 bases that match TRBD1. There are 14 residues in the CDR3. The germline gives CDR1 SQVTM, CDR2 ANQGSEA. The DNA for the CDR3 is TGCCTTTCTACCGGGACAGAGACACTCTACGAGCAGTACTTC. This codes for CLSTGTETLYEQYF.

In DNA, the CDR3 is TGTGCCAGCACCAACCATCGAGGGAATACTGAAGCTTTCTTT. This codes for CASTNHRGNTEAFF. The chain uses TRBV7-9 and TRBJ1-1; D remains unclear. CDR1 is SEHNR, CDR2 FQNEAQ, per germline (reference sequence). V lost 7 bases and J lost 5, with 17 bases in between. The CDR3 runs 14 residues.

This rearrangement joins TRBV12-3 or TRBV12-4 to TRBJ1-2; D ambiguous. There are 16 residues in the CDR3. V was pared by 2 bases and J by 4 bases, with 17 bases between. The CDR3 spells CASSLRADGRSYGYTF. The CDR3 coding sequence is TGTGCCAGCAGTTTAAGGGCGGATGGACGGTCCTATGGCTACACCTTC.

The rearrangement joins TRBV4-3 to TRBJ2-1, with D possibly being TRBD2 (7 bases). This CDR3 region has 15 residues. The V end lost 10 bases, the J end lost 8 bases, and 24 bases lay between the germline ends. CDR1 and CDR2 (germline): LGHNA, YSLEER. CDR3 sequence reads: CANQDLGGPRDEQFF. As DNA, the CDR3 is TGCGCCAACCAGGACTTGGGGGGGCCGAGGGATGAGCAGTTCTTC.

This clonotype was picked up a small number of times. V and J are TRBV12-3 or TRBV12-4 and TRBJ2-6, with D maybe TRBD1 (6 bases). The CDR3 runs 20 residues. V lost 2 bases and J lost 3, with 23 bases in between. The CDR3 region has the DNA TGTGCCAGCAGTTTACCCCATCTGACAGGCCCTTGGGGTGGGGCCAACGTCCTGACTTTC. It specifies CASSLPHLTGPWGGANVLTF.

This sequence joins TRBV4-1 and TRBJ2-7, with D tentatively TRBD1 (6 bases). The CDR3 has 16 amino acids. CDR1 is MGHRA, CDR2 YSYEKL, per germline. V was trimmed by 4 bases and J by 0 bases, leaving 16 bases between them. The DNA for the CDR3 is TGCGCCAGCAGCCCCCTAGGGACACCGAGCTCCTACGAGCAGTACTTC. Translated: CASSPLGTPSSYEQYF.

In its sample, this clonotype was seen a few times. The CDR3 DNA reads as TGCAGTGCTTCCAGGACTGGGACCTACGAGCAGTACTTC. It is translated as CSASRTGTYEQYF. The V call is TRBV20-1, the J call TRBJ2-7; D is possibly TRBD2 (5 bases). Germline-derived CDR1 and CDR2 are DFQATT and SNEGSKA (reference sequence). The CDR3 extends over 13 amino acids. V gave up 5 bases and J gave up 2 bases, with 13 bases separating them.

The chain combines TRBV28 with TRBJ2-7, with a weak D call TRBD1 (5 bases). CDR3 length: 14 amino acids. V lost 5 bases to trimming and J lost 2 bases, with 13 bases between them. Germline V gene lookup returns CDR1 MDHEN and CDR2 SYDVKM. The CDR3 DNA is TGTGCCAGCAGTGTCGATGGGGCGGCCTACGAGCAGTACTTC. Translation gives CASSVDGAAYEQYF.

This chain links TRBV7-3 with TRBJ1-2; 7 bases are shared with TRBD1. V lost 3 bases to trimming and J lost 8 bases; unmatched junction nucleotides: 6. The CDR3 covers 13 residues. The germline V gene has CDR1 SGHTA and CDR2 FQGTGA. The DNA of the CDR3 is TGTGCCAGCAGCTTGCAACAGGGGCAAGGCTACACCTTC. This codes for CASSLQQGQGYTF.